These 24 T cell receptor beta chains originate from one sample sequenced in a study of beta chain features in type 1 diabetes. Study results and limitations: Moderately but significantly shorter TCRB CDR3s were found in Type 1 diabetes patients in all four CD4+ subsets.

The authors reverse transcribed all of the isolated RNA, so sequencing captured expressed TCRB transcripts. The method was immunoSEQ multiplex PCR; TCRdb's version includes in-frame clones alone and lacks a portion of them. This table has about 230,000 clones, under 20% appearing once. Antigens for these TCRs are unknown. Sequenced: naive CD4+ T cells from blood. The source is a man between 25 and 39 years old with type 1 diabetes.

The chain uses TRBV9 and TRBJ2-3; TRBD1 might be the D (5 bases). The V end was cut by 4 bases, the J end by 2 bases, with 11 bases between. The V gene's germline CDR1 is SGDLS and CDR2 YYNGEE. The CDR3 is made up of 14 amino acids. In nucleotides, the CDR3 is TGTGCCAGCAGCTTGACAGTAGACACAGATACGCAGTATTTT. Protein: CASSLTVDTDTQYF.

The CDR3 bases are TGTGCCAGCAGTTTGGGACAGGGGAGCTCTGGCTACACCTTC. It codes for CASSLGQGSSGYTF. V gene TRBV28 combines with J gene TRBJ1-2, with TRBD1 identical over 10 bases. Unmatched junction bases numbered 5, after V lost 3 bases and J lost 7 bases. From germline, CDR1 is MDHEN and CDR2 SYDVKM. The CDR3 is 14 amino acids.

The chain employs TRBV13 and TRBJ2-3; D is perhaps TRBD2 (6 bases). The germline V gene encodes CDR1 PRHDT and CDR2 FYEKMQ (reference sequence). This CDR3 has 15 amino acids. The V gene lost 5 bases and the J gene lost 6 bases, with 18 bases spanning the gap. The CDR3 is CASSLKLGGRDTQYF. The CDR3 DNA is TGTGCCAGCAGCCTCAAGTTGGGAGGCCGGGATACGCAGTATTTT.

This clone was found a few times. V is TRBV7-8 and J is TRBJ2-3; the D gene is possibly TRBD1 (6 bases). The CDR3 is made up of 14 amino acids. CDR1 SGHVS and CDR2 FQNEAQ come from the germline V gene. The V gene lost 4 bases and the J gene lost 1 base, with 9 bases spanning the gap. This CDR3 is CASSWDMGTDTQYF. DNA for the CDR3: TGTGCCAGCAGCTGGGACATGGGCACAGATACGCAGTATTTT.

V and J are TRBV18 and TRBJ2-5, with D unclear. Trimming left V 5 bases short and J 2 bases short, with 15 bases between. The CDR3 is made up of 15 amino acids. Looked up from germline, CDR1 is KGHSH and CDR2 is LQKENI. CDR3 sequence: CASSTSTDGQETQYF. The CDR3 DNA sequence: TGTGCCAGCTCAACTTCTACTGACGGACAAGAGACCCAGTACTTC.

This clone showed up just a few times. This sequence joins TRBV29-1 and TRBJ2-7; 7 nucleotides match TRBD1. CDR1 is SQVTM and CDR2 is ANQGSEA in the germline V gene. This CDR3 has 12 residues. V dropped 6 bases and J dropped 3; count of bases not matched to a gene: 5. CDR3 loop: CSVLGTVYEQYF. The DNA for the CDR3 is TGCAGCGTCCTCGGGACAGTCTACGAGCAGTACTTC.

This clone was seen a handful of times. The chain couples TRBV15 to TRBJ2-6; a weak D match, TRBD2 (5 bases). The ends were cut back, 0 bases at V and 9 bases at J, with 24 bases in the middle. The CDR3 covers 19 residues. Germline V gene sequence: CDR1 LNHNV, CDR2 YYDKDF (reference sequence). In DNA form, the CDR3 reads TGTGCCACCAGCAGAGATATTAGGTGGGCGGAGGCAGAGGACAACGTCCTGACTTTC. It yields the protein CATSRDIRWAEAEDNVLTF.

This clone was seen only a few times. The rearrangement uses TRBV7-9 and TRBJ2-1, with D unresolved. The germline V and J ends were trimmed by 5 bases and 1 base, with 6 bases remaining between them. The CDR3 sequence is 13 residues long. Germline V gene lookup returns CDR1 SEHNR and CDR2 FQNEAQ (reference sequence). DNA for the CDR3: TGTGCCAGCAGCCCCTCATCCTACAATGAGCAGTTCTTC. It specifies CASSPSSYNEQFF.

J is TRBJ2-3 and V is TRBV14; TRBD2 is a possible D gene (6 bases). V was clipped by 4 bases and J by 7 bases, with 18 bases between them. The CDR3 loop spans 15 amino acids. CDR1 is SGHDN and CDR2 is FVKESK in the germline V gene. This CDR3 reads CASSLTGTQRNTQYF. The CDR3 DNA reads TGTGCCAGCAGCCTGACCGGGACTCAAAGGAATACGCAGTATTTT. Combining the CDR3 with reference TRBV14 and TRBJ2-3 gives the whole variable domain EAGVTQFPSHSVIEKGQTVTLRCDPISGHDNLYWYRRVMGKEIKFLLHFVKESKQDESGMPNNRFLAERTGGTYSTLKVQPAELEDSGVYFCASSLTGTQRNTQYFGPGTRLTVL.

This clone was counted between two and nine times. The chain couples TRBV19 to TRBJ2-1, with 8 bases that match TRBD1. V was clipped by 8 bases and J by 4 bases; unmatched bases: 10. There are 15 residues in the CDR3. Per the germline V gene, CDR1 is LNHDA and CDR2 is SQIVND (reference sequence). The CDR3 reads CASDAPGQGYNEQFF. As DNA, the CDR3 is TGTGCCAGTGACGCTCCCGGACAGGGATACAATGAGCAGTTCTTC. Variable domain in full (rest from reference TRBV19 and TRBJ2-1): DGGITQSPKYLFRKEGQNVTLSCEQNLNHDAMYWYRQDPGQGLRLIYYSQIVNDFQKGDIAEGYSVSREKKESFPLTVTSAQKNPTAFYLCASDAPGQGYNEQFFGPGTRLTVL.

V usage is TRBV5-4 and J usage is TRBJ1-5, with D possibly being TRBD1 (6 bases). The CDR3 is 13 residues long. V lost 2 bases, J lost 5 bases, and 8 bases lay in between. Germline loops: CDR1 SGHNT, CDR2 YYREEE (reference sequence). The CDR3 protein is CASSLQGDQPQHF. CDR3 DNA: TGTGCCAGCAGCTTACAGGGAGATCAGCCCCAGCATTTT. Full variable domain (remainder filled in from reference TRBV5-4 and TRBJ1-5): ETGVTQSPTHLIKTRGQQVTLRCSSQSGHNTVSWYQQALGQGPQFIFQYYREEENGRGNFPPRFSGLQFPNYSSELNVNALELDDSALYLCASSLQGDQPQHFGDGTRLSIL.

This clone has only a few counts. This chain joins TRBV10-3 and TRBJ2-7, with TRBD1 matching 7 bases. V shed 7 bases, J shed 3 bases, and the junction held 6 bases outside the gene matches. This CDR3 has 13 residues. The germline V gene encodes CDR1 ENHRY and CDR2 SYGVKD. The CDR3 DNA follows: TGTGCCATCACAAGGGACAGCAACTACGAGCAGTACTTC. Translating it yields CAITRDSNYEQYF.

In its sample, this clone was seen a few times. The rearrangement joins TRBV6-5 to TRBJ2-1; D remains unclear. Germline CDR1 and CDR2: MNHEY and SVGAGI. Trimming pared 0 bases from V and 7 bases from J, leaving 16 bases between. This CDR3 has 16 residues. CDR3 in amino acids: CASSYSIGITGNEQFF. CDR3 DNA: TGTGCCAGCAGTTACTCGATTGGAATCACTGGAAATGAGCAGTTCTTC.

A word on this clone: Other nucleotide sequences from this sample produce the same CDR3. V gene TRBV9 combines with J gene TRBJ2-1, with 8 bases lining up with TRBD2. The germline V gene has CDR1 SGDLS and CDR2 YYNGEE. This CDR3 is built from 15 residues. Trimming took 2 bases from V and 0 from J; bases not matched to a gene: 1. CDR3 in amino acids: CASSVTSGSYNEQFF. For the CDR3, the DNA is TGTGCCAGCAGCGTTACTAGCGGCTCCTACAATGAGCAGTTCTTC.

This clone was seen more than once but under ten times. The rearrangement links TRBV7-9 to TRBJ2-3, with TRBD1 matching 8 bases. J lost 5 bases, V lost 2 bases, and 6 bases had no gene match. The CDR3 contains 15 residues. The V gene's germline CDR1 is SEHNR and CDR2 FQNEAQ (reference sequence). This chain's CDR3 is CASSLTGGLGDTQYF. The CDR3 bases are TGTGCCAGCAGCTTAACAGGGGGATTGGGAGATACGCAGTATTTT.

This clone was counted only a few times. This sequence joins TRBV13 and TRBJ2-6, with 7 bases that match TRBD1. Germline V gives CDR1 PRHDT, CDR2 FYEKMQ (reference sequence). There are 15 residues in the CDR3. Trimming removed 4 bases from V and 4 bases from J; junction bases left unmatched: 4. CDR3 bases: TGTGCCAGCAGCTCGACAGGGCCCGGGGCCAACGTCCTGACTTTC. This codes for CASSSTGPGANVLTF.

The rearrangement links TRBV29-1 to TRBJ2-1; possibly TRBD1 for D (5 bases). Trimming left V 4 bases short and J 9 bases short, with 13 bases between. The germline V gene has CDR1 SQVTM and CDR2 ANQGSEA. This CDR3 region has 12 residues. CDR3 bases: TGCAGCGTTGTTGAGACAGATAGTGAGCAGTTCTTC. As protein: CSVVETDSEQFF.

The chain combines TRBV6-5 with TRBJ2-3, with D perhaps TRBD2 (6 bases). Per germline, CDR1 MNHEY and CDR2 SVGAGI. This CDR3 comprises 14 residues. V shed 4 bases and J shed 2 bases, with 10 bases lying between them. The CDR3 sequence: CASSLGGVTDTQYF. CDR3 bases: TGTGCCAGCAGTTTGGGGGGAGTCACAGATACGCAGTATTTT.

This clone showed up just a few times. V usage is TRBV6-1 and J usage is TRBJ2-3; 9 positions match TRBD1. CDR3 length: 14 residues. Germline assignment: CDR1 MNHNS and CDR2 SASEGT. Trimming took 4 bases from V and 4 from J; bases not matched to a gene: 3. DNA for the CDR3: TGTGCCAGCAGTGCACGGGACAGGGCAGATACGCAGTATTTT. The encoded protein is CASSARDRADTQYF.

The chain links TRBV7-2 to TRBJ1-2; 9 nucleotides match TRBD1. The V and J ends lost 3 bases and 6 bases, in that order; junction bases with no gene match: 8. CDR1 and CDR2 from the germline V gene are SGHTA and FQGNSA. This CDR3 comprises 15 residues. The CDR3 spells CASSFAGTGWDGYTF. In DNA form, the CDR3 reads TGTGCCAGCAGCTTCGCCGGGACAGGGTGGGATGGCTACACCTTC.

This clone was found a few times. This chain joins TRBV4-2 and TRBJ2-7; TRBD1 agrees at 7 bases. The CDR3 runs to 16 residues. The V segment lost 0 bases and the J segment 6 bases; nucleotides outside the gene matches: 11. The germline gives CDR1 LGHNA, CDR2 YNFKEQ. Written as DNA, the CDR3 is TGTGCCAGCAGCCAAGAGGGCGGACAGGAGACGGGCGAGCAGTACTTC. Its translation is CASSQEGGQETGEQYF.

The J gene is TRBJ2-7, the V gene TRBV5-1, with a weak D call TRBD1 (6 bases). Germline V gene data show CDR1 as SGHRS and CDR2 as YFSETQ. The length of the CDR3 is 14 residues. Trimming left V 1 base short and J 2 bases short, with 10 bases between. The CDR3 spells CASSLSGTTYEQYF. In DNA, the CDR3 is TGCGCCAGCAGCTTGTCCGGGACAACCTACGAGCAGTACTTC.

This clone showed up just a few times. The J gene is TRBJ2-7, the V gene TRBV7-9, with D possibly being TRBD1 (6 bases). The CDR3 covers 13 residues. CDR1 and CDR2 from the germline V gene are SEHNR and FQNEAQ (reference sequence). Deletions cut 1 base from V and 6 bases from J, with 10 bases between. The CDR3: CASSLDREREQYF. CDR3 in DNA: TGTGCCAGCAGCTTAGACAGGGAGCGCGAGCAGTACTTC.

There are a few counts of this clone. V is TRBV9 and J is TRBJ2-4; D is perhaps TRBD1 (6 bases). The CDR3 has 14 amino acids. V was clipped by 3 bases and J by 0 bases, with 7 bases between them. From germline, CDR1 is SGDLS and CDR2 YYNGEE. CDR3 DNA sequence: TGTGCCAGCAGCGAACAGGGAGCCAAAAACATTCAGTACTTC. It is translated as CASSEQGAKNIQYF.